The clone carrying this TCR beta chain was seen only once. Its matching antigen is unknown. Generated by immunoSEQ multiplex PCR, the TCRdb table keeps only in-frame clones and is missing some. The sample comprises some 26,000 clones, approximately 81% of which are singletons, and 25% to 40% rests with the top ten. CDR1 MNHNS and CDR2 SASEGT come from the germline V gene. The CDR3 is 14 residues long. V was pared by 7 bases and J by 4 bases, with 14 bases between. This entry belongs to a study of radiation and T cells in renal cell carcinoma. General study results and limits: Top tumor clonotypes rose in blood 2 weeks post-radiation, then contracted.

Time point specified: blood 2 weeks post-SBRT. Treatment meaning: 15 Gy SBRT to primary tumor, nephrectomy 4 weeks later. This sequence joins TRBV6-1 and TRBJ2-1; D is ambiguous. The clonotype originates from a man between 60 and 75 years old with renal cell carcinoma. Source: blood, taken from a patient whose treatment included radiotherapy and nephrectomy. The CDR3 protein is CASKWQTIYNEQFF. DNA of the CDR3: TGTGCCAGCAAGTGGCAGACGATTTACAATGAGCAGTTCTTC.